The T cell receptor (beta chain) described here comes from a study of blood T cells in healthy people across ages. Losses at the gene ends were 2 bases for V and 8 bases for J; bases not matched to a gene: 0. Germline V gene lookup returns CDR1 MNHEY and CDR2 SVGAGI. The CDR3 is 12 residues long. Together with a sample-barcoded 5' primer, a J-beta primer mix was included in a second PCR lasting roughly 6 to 12 cycles. TCRdb ran MiXCR on the 5' RACE reads and lists one entry per CDR3 protein. The sample yields 1.5 million or so distinct CDR3 sequences, around 39% seen once. This chain uses TRBV6-5 with TRBJ2-1, with TRBD1 matching over 7 bases. The sequence derives from a woman younger than 30 in good health. The specimen was blood. CDR3 coding DNA: TGTGCCAGCAGTTACGGGACAGATGAGCAGTTCTTC. It translates to CASSYGTDEQFF.